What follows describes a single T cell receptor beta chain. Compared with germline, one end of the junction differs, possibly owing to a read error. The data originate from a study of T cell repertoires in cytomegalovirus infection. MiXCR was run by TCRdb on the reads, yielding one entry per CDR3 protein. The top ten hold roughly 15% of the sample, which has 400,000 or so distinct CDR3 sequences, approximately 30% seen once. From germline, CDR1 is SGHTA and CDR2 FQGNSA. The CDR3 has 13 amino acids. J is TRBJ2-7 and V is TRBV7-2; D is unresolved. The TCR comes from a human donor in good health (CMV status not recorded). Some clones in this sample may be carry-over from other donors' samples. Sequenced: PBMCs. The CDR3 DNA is TGTGCCAGCAGCTTAGGACTCCAATACGCTCCGTCCTTC. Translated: CASSLGLQYAPSF. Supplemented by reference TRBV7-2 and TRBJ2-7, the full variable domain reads GAGVSQSPSNKVTEKGKDVELRCDPISGHTALYWYRQSLGQGLEFLIYFQGNSAPDKSGLPSDRFSAERTGGSVSTLTIQRTQQEDSAVYLCASSLGLQYAPSFGPGTRLTVT.